Below are 11 T cell receptor beta chains sequenced from a single sample in a study of blood T cell repertoires in COVID-19. Repertoires were generated with immunoSEQ multiplex PCR, while TCRdb's copy carries only in-frame clones and drops some. The sample lists 53,000 or so clones; 65% to 80% were seen once. The sample taken for sequencing was peripheral blood. All receptors derive from a man aged 60 to 75 with acute or convalescent COVID-19.

The chain uses TRBV7-2 and TRBJ2-7; TRBD2 matches 8 bases. The CDR3 has 17 amino acids. V lost 2 bases and J lost 2; bases outside the gene matches: 11. Germline loops: CDR1 SGHTA, CDR2 FQGNSA. The CDR3 is CASSLTGTRAGPYEQYF. CDR3 DNA sequence: TGTGCCAGCAGCTTAACCGGGACTAGGGCGGGCCCCTACGAGCAGTACTTC.

The chain has TRBV2 and TRBJ2-7; 7 bases fit TRBD1. In germline, CDR1 is SNHLY, CDR2 FYNNEI. V lost 2 bases, J lost 2 bases, and 3 bases stayed unmatched. The CDR3 sequence is 14 residues long. The CDR3 is CASSEQGVTYEQYF. The CDR3 coding sequence is TGTGCCAGCAGTGAACAGGGGGTGACCTACGAGCAGTACTTC.

The genes are TRBV7-6 and TRBJ1-4; D may be TRBD1 (5 bases). The germline V gene has CDR1 SGHVS and CDR2 FNYEAQ. Between the trimmed V and J ends, which lost 1 base and 8 bases, there was a span of 8 bases. The CDR3 consists of 13 residues. In DNA form, the CDR3 reads TGTGCCAGCAGCTTAGGGGGGGAGGAAAAACTGTTTTTT. Amino acid sequence: CASSLGGEEKLFF.

V usage is TRBV4-2 and J usage is TRBJ2-7; TRBD2 might be the D (5 bases). Trimming stripped 1 base from V and 0 bases from J, with 10 bases between. CDR1 is LGHNA, CDR2 YNFKEQ, per germline. This CDR3 spans 15 amino acids. CDR3 nucleotide sequence: TGTGCCAGCAGCCAAGGCGGGTTTTTCTCCTACGAGCAGTACTTC. This translates into CASSQGGFFSYEQYF.

V is TRBV29-1 and J is TRBJ2-5, with D possibly matching TRBD1 (6 bases). This CDR3 contains 12 residues. CDR1 and CDR2 (germline): SQVTM, ANQGSEA. V dropped 7 bases and J dropped 1 base, with 10 bases sitting between them. DNA of the CDR3: TGCAGCGCCCTACAGGGCCAAGAGACCCAGTACTTC. Amino acids: CSALQGQETQYF. The whole variable domain, filled in from reference TRBV29-1 and TRBJ2-5, reads SAVISQKPSRDICQRGTSLTIQCQVDSQVTMMFWYRQQPGQSLTLIATANQGSEATYESGFVIDKFPISRPNLTFSTLTVSNMSPEDSSIYLCSALQGQETQYFGPGTRLLVL.

This clone came up a few times. The V gene is TRBV28, the J gene TRBJ1-3, with 8 bases matching TRBD1. This CDR3 has 14 amino acids. Germline loops: CDR1 MDHEN, CDR2 SYDVKM. The V gene end was trimmed by 6 bases and the J gene end by 4 bases; junction bases not matched to a gene: 5. The DNA for the CDR3 is TGTGCCAGCAGCTGGACAGGGAGAGGAAACACCATATATTTT. Translated: CASSWTGRGNTIYF.

V gene TRBV14 combines with J gene TRBJ1-6, with a possible D match to TRBD1 (6 bases). The CDR3 has 15 residues. V shed 4 bases and J shed 9 bases, with 16 bases lying between them. In germline, CDR1 is SGHDN, CDR2 FVKESK. This CDR3 is CASSLQTGGGSPLHF. The CDR3 region has the DNA TGTGCCAGCAGCCTCCAGACGGGGGGCGGTTCACCCCTCCACTTT.

The chain has TRBV19 and TRBJ2-5; 8 bases are shared with TRBD2. The CDR3 has 17 amino acids. The V and J ends lost 3 bases and 2 bases, in that order; junction bases with no gene match: 11. CDR1 is LNHDA, CDR2 SQIVND, per germline (reference sequence). CDR3 nucleotides: TGTGCCAGTAGTATGGTTTTCAGCGGGGGAATTCAAGAGACCCAGTACTTC. As protein: CASSMVFSGGIQETQYF.

This clone was seen once. This chain uses TRBV10-3 with TRBJ1-1, with 8 bases identical to TRBD1. V lost 6 bases to trimming and J lost 3 bases; unmatched junction nucleotides: 9. This CDR3 has 15 amino acids. In germline, CDR1 is ENHRY, CDR2 SYGVKD. The CDR3 protein is CAISARDRRDTEAFF. The CDR3 bases are TGTGCCATCAGCGCCCGGGACAGGAGGGACACTGAAGCTTTCTTT.

This chain uses TRBV9 with TRBJ2-5; the match to TRBD1 covers 7 bases. Germline V lookup: CDR1 SGDLS, CDR2 YYNGEE. V gave up 4 bases and J gave up 5 bases; unmatched junction bases: 8. This CDR3 has 14 amino acids. CDR3 sequence: CASSSHRGRETQYF. DNA of the CDR3: TGTGCCAGCAGCTCCCACAGGGGACGGGAGACCCAGTACTTC.

The chain has TRBV9 and TRBJ2-1, with 7 positions matching TRBD1. This CDR3 region has 15 residues. Germline-derived CDR1 and CDR2 are SGDLS and YYNGEE. Unmatched junction bases numbered 2, after V lost 0 bases and J lost 2 bases. In DNA, the CDR3 is TGTGCCAGCAGCGTAGGAGGGGGCGCCTACAATGAGCAGTTCTTC. It codes for CASSVGGGAYNEQFF.